The rows below give T cell receptor beta chains drawn from one sample of a study of CD8+ T cells in alopecia areata. TCRdb keeps only in-frame clones here, not all; method: immunoSEQ multiplex PCR. In the table there are around 170,000 clones, about 51% of which are singletons. This sample comprised CD8+ T cells sorted from blood, obtained around week 54, from a patient treated with tofacitinib. Receptor source: a human donor with alopecia areata. CDR3s include the opening cysteine and the closing phenylalanine or tryptophan. The order of the fields is V gene, clone size, D gene, J gene, CDR3 protein, CDR3 DNA. A D gene is named only where the DNA matches it firmly. Only part of the rows carry a size: once, few, many, or a class if the clone is expanded.

TRBV27	-	TRBD1	TRBJ1-2	CASSPDRGLGGYTF	TGTGCCAGCAGTCCGGACAGGGGGCTAGGTGGCTACACCTTC
TRBV5-6	-	-	TRBJ1-2	CASSLTRDYGYTF	TGTGCCAGCAGCCTTACACGGGACTATGGCTACACCTTC
TRBV15	-	-	TRBJ1-1	CATTYVGEDPEAFF	TGTGCCACCACGTACGTAGGGGAAGACCCTGAAGCTTTCTTT
TRBV18	-	-	TRBJ2-7	CASSPPSSSSEQYF	TGTGCCAGCTCACCACCGTCGTCCTCCAGCGAGCAGTACTTC
TRBV4-1	-	-	TRBJ1-5	CASSRLQGPNQPQHF	TGCGCCAGCAGCCGCTTACAGGGTCCCAATCAGCCCCAGCATTTT
TRBV7-9	-	-	TRBJ2-5	CASSPPLIPLGETQYF	TGTGCCAGCAGCCCACCCCTCATTCCCCTGGGGGAGACCCAGTACTTC
TRBV5-6	-	-	TRBJ2-2	CASSLSGGGTGELFF	TGTGCCAGCAGCTTGTCGGGGGGCGGAACCGGGGAGCTGTTTTTT
TRBV10-3	-	-	TRBJ2-3	CAISGTDTQYF	TGTGCCATCTCCGGCACAGATACGCAGTATTTT
TRBV27	-	-	TRBJ2-1	CASNEEGGGRNEQFF	TGTGCCAGCAACGAAGAAGGGGGGGGCAGGAATGAGCAGTTCTTC
TRBV5-6	-	-	TRBJ2-4	CASSLMDSLLWAF	TGTGCCAGCAGTTTGATGGACAGTCTGCTTTGGGCCTTC
TRBV7-9	few	-	TRBJ2-7	CASSLGGIEQYF	TGTGCCAGCAGCTTAGGAGGGATCGAGCAGTACTTC
TRBV15	-	-	TRBJ1-1	CATSRTRQDHTEAFF	TGTGCCACCAGCAGAACAAGACAGGATCACACTGAAGCTTTCTTT
TRBV4-3	-	-	TRBJ2-7	CASSQEGRGAYEQYF	TGCGCCAGCAGCCAAGAGGGCAGGGGAGCCTACGAGCAGTACTTC
TRBV9	few	-	TRBJ1-1	CASSVIPNLNTEAFF	TGTGCCAGCAGCGTCATACCGAACTTGAACACTGAAGCTTTCTTT
TRBV18	-	TRBD1	TRBJ2-3	CASSLKGQLLTDTQYF	TGTGCCAGCTCACTTAAGGGACAGTTACTCACAGATACGCAGTATTTT
TRBV5-5	-	TRBD2	TRBJ2-7	CASSFLAGLAGTYEQYF	TGTGCCAGCAGCTTCCTGGCAGGACTAGCGGGGACCTACGAGCAGTACTTC
TRBV30	few	TRBD2	TRBJ2-1	CAWSSVLAGGYNEQFF	TGTGCCTGGAGCTCAGTCCTAGCGGGGGGCTACAATGAGCAGTTCTTC
TRBV10-3	few	TRBD1	TRBJ2-1	CATGTVNEQFF	TGTGCCACTGGGACAGTAAATGAGCAGTTCTTC
TRBV5-6	few	-	TRBJ2-3	CASSLFTPPSRTDTQYF	TGTGCCAGCAGCCTCTTCACCCCCCCATCGCGCACAGATACGCAGTATTTT
TRBV14	few	-	TRBJ2-3	CASSHSKWTARTTDTQYF	TGTGCCAGCAGCCACTCGAAGTGGACAGCGAGAACCACAGATACGCAGTATTTT
TRBV29-1	few	-	TRBJ1-2	CSVLSGDHGYTF	TGCAGCGTTCTGAGTGGAGACCATGGCTACACCTTC
TRBV18	once	-	TRBJ1-4	CASSPAWDPSEKLFF	TGTGCCAGCTCACCGGCCTGGGATCCGAGTGAAAAACTGTTTTTT
TRBV28	few	-	TRBJ2-3	CASSLVGGDTQYF	TGTGCCAGCAGTTTAGTAGGGGGAGATACGCAGTATTTT
TRBV6-5	-	-	TRBJ1-1	CASSSGNTEAFF	TGTGCCAGCAGTTCCGGGAACACTGAAGCTTTCTTT
TRBV4-1	-	TRBD2	TRBJ2-1	CASSWGGLANEQFF	TGCGCCAGCAGCTGGGGTGGACTAGCCAATGAGCAGTTCTTC
TRBV7-6	-	-	TRBJ2-7	CASSSFGEGASYEQYF	TGTGCCAGCAGCTCTTTTGGGGAAGGGGCCTCCTACGAGCAGTACTTC
TRBV12-5	-	-	TRBJ2-5	CASGPPLRVGEETQYF	TGTGCTAGTGGTCCACCGCTTAGGGTGGGCGAGGAGACCCAGTACTTC
TRBV6-4	-	-	TRBJ2-3	CASSRAASDTQYF	TGTGCCAGCAGTCGGGCAGCGTCAGATACGCAGTATTTT
TRBV12-5	-	-	TRBJ2-1	CASNTFASSYNEQFF	TGTGCTAGTAACACTTTCGCGAGCTCCTACAATGAGCAGTTCTTC
TRBV6-6	-	-	TRBJ2-7	CASSYLEPSSYEQYF	TGTGCCAGCAGTTATCTAGAACCTAGCTCCTACGAGCAGTACTTC
TRBV15	-	TRBD1	TRBJ1-5	CATSTRRGLSNQPQHF	TGTGCCACCAGCACTAGGAGGGGGCTGAGCAATCAGCCCCAGCATTTT
TRBV27	-	-	TRBJ1-1	CASSADGEAFF	TGTGCCAGCAGTGCCGACGGAGAAGCTTTCTTT
TRBV27	-	-	TRBJ1-4	CASSLQRTNEKLFF	TGTGCCAGCAGTCTGCAGAGAACTAATGAAAAACTGTTTTTT
TRBV4-1	-	-	TRBJ1-5	CASSQVRQINQPQHF	TGCGCCAGCAGCCAAGTGCGACAGATCAATCAGCCCCAGCATTTT
TRBV30	few	TRBD1	TRBJ1-1	CAWRADRGPLNTEAFF	TGTGCCTGGAGAGCCGACAGGGGCCCCCTGAACACTGAAGCTTTCTTT
TRBV6-6	few	-	TRBJ1-1	CASSPGSRIDTEAFF	TGTGCCAGCAGTCCTGGTTCTAGGATTGACACTGAAGCTTTCTTT
TRBV19	-	-	TRBJ1-1	CASNRGRNTEAFF	TGTGCCAGTAATAGGGGGAGGAACACTGAAGCTTTCTTT
TRBV6-5	-	-	TRBJ1-6	CASTRADNSPLHF	TGTGCCAGCACTCGGGCAGATAATTCACCCCTCCACTTT
TRBV7-9	few	-	TRBJ1-1	CASSLPISREFEAFF	TGTGCCAGCAGCCTTCCCATATCTCGGGAGTTTGAAGCTTTCTTT
TRBV30	-	-	TRBJ2-7	CAWSGDPAHEQYF	TGTGCCTGGAGTGGGGACCCAGCCCACGAGCAGTACTTC
TRBV6-5	few	TRBD1	TRBJ2-2	CASKQGALAGELFF	TGTGCCAGCAAACAGGGGGCGCTTGCCGGGGAGCTGTTTTTT
TRBV7-2	-	TRBD1	TRBJ2-1	CASSADRVRDEQFF	TGTGCCAGCAGCGCCGACAGGGTGCGTGATGAGCAGTTCTTC
TRBV7-9	few	TRBD1	TRBJ1-1	CASSQQGGRLSEAFF	TGTGCCAGCAGCCAACAGGGGGGTAGGCTGTCTGAAGCTTTCTTT
TRBV30	-	-	TRBJ2-3	CAWSITDTQYF	TGTGCCTGGAGTATAACAGATACGCAGTATTTT
TRBV5-1	-	-	TRBJ1-1	CASSFMGTEAFF	TGCGCCAGCAGCTTTATGGGTACTGAAGCTTTCTTT